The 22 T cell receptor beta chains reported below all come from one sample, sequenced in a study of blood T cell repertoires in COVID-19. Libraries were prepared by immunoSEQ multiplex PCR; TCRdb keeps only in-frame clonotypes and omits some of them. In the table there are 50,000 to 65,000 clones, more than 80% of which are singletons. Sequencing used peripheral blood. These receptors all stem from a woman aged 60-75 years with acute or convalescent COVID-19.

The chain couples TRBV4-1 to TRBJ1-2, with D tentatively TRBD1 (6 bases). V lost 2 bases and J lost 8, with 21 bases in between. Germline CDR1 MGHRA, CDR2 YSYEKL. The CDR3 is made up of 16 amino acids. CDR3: CASSQTPGLGARGYTF. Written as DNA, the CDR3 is TGCGCCAGCAGCCAAACTCCGGGGTTGGGGGCACGGGGCTACACCTTC.

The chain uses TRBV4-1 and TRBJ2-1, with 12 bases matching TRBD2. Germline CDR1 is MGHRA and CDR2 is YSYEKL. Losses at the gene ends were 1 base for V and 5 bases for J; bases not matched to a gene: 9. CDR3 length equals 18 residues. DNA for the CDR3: TGCGCCAGCAGCCAAGGACTAGCGGGAGTCCCATCCCACAATGAGCAGTTCTTC. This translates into CASSQGLAGVPSHNEQFF.

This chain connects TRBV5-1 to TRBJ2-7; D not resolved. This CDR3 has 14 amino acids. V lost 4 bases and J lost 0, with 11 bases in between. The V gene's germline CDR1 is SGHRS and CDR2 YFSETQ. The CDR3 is CASSPGPNSYEQYF. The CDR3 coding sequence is TGCGCCAGCAGCCCCGGTCCGAACTCCTACGAGCAGTACTTC.

The CDR3 DNA reads as TGCGCCAGCAGCCGGACAGTAGAAGGATCACCCCTCCACTTT. This gives the protein CASSRTVEGSPLHF. The chain joins TRBV5-1 to TRBJ1-6, with TRBD1 as a possible D gene (6 bases). CDR1 and CDR2 from the germline V gene are SGHRS and YFSETQ. The CDR3 sequence is 14 residues long. The V end was cut by 4 bases, the J end by 10 bases, with 15 bases between.

The CDR3 DNA reads TGTGCCAGCAGTGAGAGGGGGCGCGGGTATTCACCCCTCCACTTT. Translation: CASSERGRGYSPLHF. V gene TRBV25-1 combines with J gene TRBJ1-6, with 7 bases matching TRBD1. The CDR3 totals 15 residues. Germline CDR1 reads MGHDK; CDR2 reads SYGVNS. V was clipped by 3 bases and J by 8 bases; unmatched bases: 7.

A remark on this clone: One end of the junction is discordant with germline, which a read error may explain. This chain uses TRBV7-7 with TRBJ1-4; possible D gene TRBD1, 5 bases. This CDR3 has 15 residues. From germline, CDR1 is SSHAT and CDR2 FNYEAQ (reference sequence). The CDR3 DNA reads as TGTGCTAGCAGTCCGGGGGGAACAACTAATGAAAAACTGTTTTTT. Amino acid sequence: CASSPGGTTNEKLFF.

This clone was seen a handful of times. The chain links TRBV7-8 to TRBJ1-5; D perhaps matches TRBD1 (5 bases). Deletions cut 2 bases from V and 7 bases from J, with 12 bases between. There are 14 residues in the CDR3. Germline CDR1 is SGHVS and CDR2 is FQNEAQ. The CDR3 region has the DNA TGTGCCAGCAGCTTAATGGCAGGGAACCAGCCCCAGCATTTT. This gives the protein CASSLMAGNQPQHF.

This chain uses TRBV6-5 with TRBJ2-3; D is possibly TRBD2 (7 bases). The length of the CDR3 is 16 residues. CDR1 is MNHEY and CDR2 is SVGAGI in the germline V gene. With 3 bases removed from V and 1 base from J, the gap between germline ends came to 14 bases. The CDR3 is CASSYSGGAGTDTQYF. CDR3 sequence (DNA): TGTGCCAGCAGTTATAGTGGGGGGGCGGGCACAGATACGCAGTATTTT.

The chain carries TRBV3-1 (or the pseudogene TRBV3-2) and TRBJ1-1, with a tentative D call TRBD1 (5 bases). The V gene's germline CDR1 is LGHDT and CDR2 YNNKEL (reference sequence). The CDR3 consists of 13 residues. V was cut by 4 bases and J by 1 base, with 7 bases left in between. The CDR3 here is CASSPTENTEAFF. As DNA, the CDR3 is TGTGCCAGCAGCCCGACAGAGAACACTGAAGCTTTCTTT.

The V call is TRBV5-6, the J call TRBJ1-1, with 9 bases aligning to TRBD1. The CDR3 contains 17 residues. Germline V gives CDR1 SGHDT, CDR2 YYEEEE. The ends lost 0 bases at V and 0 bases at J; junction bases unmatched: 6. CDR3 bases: TGTGCCAGCAGCTTGGAAAGGGACAGGGCCATGAACACTGAAGCTTTCTTT. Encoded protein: CASSLERDRAMNTEAFF.

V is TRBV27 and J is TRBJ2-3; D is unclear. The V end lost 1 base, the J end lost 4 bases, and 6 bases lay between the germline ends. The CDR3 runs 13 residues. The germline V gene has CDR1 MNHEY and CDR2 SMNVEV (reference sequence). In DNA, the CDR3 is TGTGCCAGCAGTTTATACTCCCCAGATACGCAGTATTTT. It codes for CASSLYSPDTQYF.

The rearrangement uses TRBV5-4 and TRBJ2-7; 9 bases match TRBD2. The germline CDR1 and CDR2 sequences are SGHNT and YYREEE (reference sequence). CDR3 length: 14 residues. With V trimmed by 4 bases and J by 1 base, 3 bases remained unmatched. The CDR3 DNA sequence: TGTGCCAGCAGCCCTAGCGGGGCATCCTACGAGCAGTACTTC. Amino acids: CASSPSGASYEQYF.

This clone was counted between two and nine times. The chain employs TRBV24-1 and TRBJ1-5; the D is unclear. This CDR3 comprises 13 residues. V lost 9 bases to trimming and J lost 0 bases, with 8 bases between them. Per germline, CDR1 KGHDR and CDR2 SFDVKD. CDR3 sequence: CATGEGSNQPQHF. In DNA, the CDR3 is TGTGCCACCGGGGAGGGTAGCAATCAGCCCCAGCATTTT.

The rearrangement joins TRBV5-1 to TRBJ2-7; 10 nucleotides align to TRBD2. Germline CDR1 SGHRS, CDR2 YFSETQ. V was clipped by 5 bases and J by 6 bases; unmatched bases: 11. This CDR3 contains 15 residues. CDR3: CASSIGSSGSSEQYF. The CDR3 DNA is TGCGCCAGCAGTATTGGATCTAGCGGGAGCTCCGAGCAGTACTTC.

CDR3 in amino acids: CASSQDRVDGYTF. The CDR3 DNA reads TGCGCCAGCAGCCAAGACAGGGTGGATGGCTACACCTTC. This chain joins TRBV4-1 and TRBJ1-2; perhaps TRBD1 as D (5 bases). This CDR3 comprises 13 residues. From germline, CDR1 is MGHRA and CDR2 YSYEKL. V was cut by 0 bases and J by 6 bases, with 8 bases left in between.

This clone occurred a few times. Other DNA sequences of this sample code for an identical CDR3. The CDR3 loop reads CASSPGGGNQPQHF. Written as DNA, the CDR3 is TGTGCCAGCAGCCCCGGAGGAGGCAATCAGCCCCAGCATTTT. The chain uses TRBV7-2 and TRBJ1-5; D remains ambiguous. Trimming pared 5 bases from V and 2 bases from J, leaving 10 bases between. The CDR3 is 14 amino acids. Germline-derived CDR1 and CDR2 are SGHTA and FQGNSA.

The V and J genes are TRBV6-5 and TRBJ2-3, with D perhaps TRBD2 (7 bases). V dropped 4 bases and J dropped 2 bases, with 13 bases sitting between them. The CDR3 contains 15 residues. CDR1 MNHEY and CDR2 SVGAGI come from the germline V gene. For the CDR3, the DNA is TGTGCCAGCAGTTTCAGAGGGGGGGCCACAGATACGCAGTATTTT. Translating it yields CASSFRGGATDTQYF.

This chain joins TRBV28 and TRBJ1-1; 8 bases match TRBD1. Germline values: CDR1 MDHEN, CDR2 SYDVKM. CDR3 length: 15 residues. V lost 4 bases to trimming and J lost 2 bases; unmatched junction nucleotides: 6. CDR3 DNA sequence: TGTGCCAGCAGTTACCAACAGGGGGGAAACACTGAAGCTTTCTTT. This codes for CASSYQQGGNTEAFF.

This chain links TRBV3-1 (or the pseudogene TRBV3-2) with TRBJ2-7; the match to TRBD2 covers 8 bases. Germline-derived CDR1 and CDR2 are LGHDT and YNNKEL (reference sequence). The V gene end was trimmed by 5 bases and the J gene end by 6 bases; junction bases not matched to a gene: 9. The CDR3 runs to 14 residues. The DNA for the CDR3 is TGTGCCAGCAGCAAAACGGGAGGGAGGGGCGAGCAGTACTTC. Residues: CASSKTGGRGEQYF.

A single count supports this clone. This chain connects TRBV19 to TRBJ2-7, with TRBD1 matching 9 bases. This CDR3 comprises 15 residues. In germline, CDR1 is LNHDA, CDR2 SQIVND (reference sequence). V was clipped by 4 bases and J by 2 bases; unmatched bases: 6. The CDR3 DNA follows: TGTGCCAGTAGTAAACCGGGACAGGGCACCTACGAGCAGTACTTC. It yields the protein CASSKPGQGTYEQYF.

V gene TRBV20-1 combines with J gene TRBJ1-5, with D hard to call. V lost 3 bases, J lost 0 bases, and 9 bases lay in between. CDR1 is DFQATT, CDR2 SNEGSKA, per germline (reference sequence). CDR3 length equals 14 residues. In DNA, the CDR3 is TGCAGTGCTAGTAACAGATTTAGCAATCAGCCCCAGCATTTT. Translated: CSASNRFSNQPQHF.

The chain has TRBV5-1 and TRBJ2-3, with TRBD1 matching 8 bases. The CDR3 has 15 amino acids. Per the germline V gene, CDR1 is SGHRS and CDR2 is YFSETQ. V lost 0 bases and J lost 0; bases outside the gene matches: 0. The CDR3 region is CASSLGQGSTDTQYF. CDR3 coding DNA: TGCGCCAGCAGCTTGGGACAGGGGAGCACAGATACGCAGTATTTT.